This TCR beta chain comes out of a study of shared T cell receptors in the human thymus. The data were produced by immunoSEQ multiplex PCR, yet TCRdb's version contains in-frame clones alone and is incomplete. The table shows hundreds of thousands of clones, with 70% to 90% occurring only once. The V gene's germline CDR1 is MNHNS and CDR2 SASEGT. The CDR3 loop spans 13 amino acids. V was shortened by 7 bases and J by 2 bases, with 11 bases between the two germline ends. The same sample was also studied in work on human thymus T cells. From that study: Donation came from healthy Finnish infants having corrective surgery for congenital heart defects. Resections from corrective heart surgery provided thymus tissue. Related work showed strongly overlapping thymic repertoires across unrelated individuals.

The source of this sequence is a girl less than two years old with a congenital heart defect. The sequenced material came from thymocytes. The chain links TRBV6-1 to TRBJ1-2; a possible D gene is TRBD1 (5 bases). The CDR3 DNA reads as TGTGCCAGCACTCAAGACAGCAACTATGGCTACACCTTC. Translating it yields CASTQDSNYGYTF.